The next 21 T cell receptor beta chains were all read from a single sample in a study of patients and donors after allogeneic stem cell transplantation. TCRdb reprocessed the RT-PCR reads via MiXCR and lists one record per CDR3 protein. The sample holds around 70,000 distinct CDR3 sequences, around 27% seen once. The sequenced sample was blood, either unsorted or a sorted T cell fraction (not recorded which). Receptor source: a human donor who was either an allogeneic HSCT recipient or a stem cell or donor lymphocyte infusion donor (not recorded which). It is not recorded whose cells these are; they may come from a transplant donor.

This clonotype was observed many times. The gene calls are TRBV4-3 and TRBJ2-5, with D maybe TRBD2 (5 bases). CDR3 length equals 13 residues. V was shortened by 4 bases and J by 0 bases, with 6 bases between the two germline ends. CDR1 is LGHNA and CDR2 is YSLEER in the germline V gene. The CDR3, as DNA: TGCGCCAGCAGCCCGGACTACCAAGAGACCCAGTACTTC. This translates into CASSPDYQETQYF.

V and J are TRBV5-1 and TRBJ1-2; D call uncertain. The CDR3 spans 16 residues. Trimming took off 5 bases at V and 4 bases at J, with 21 bases between the two ends. Germline-derived CDR1 and CDR2 are SGHRS and YFSETQ. The CDR3 region has the DNA TGCGCCAGCAGTCCCCTGGTAGGCGGCGGCCGCTATGGCTACACCTTC. This translates into CASSPLVGGGRYGYTF.

The V call is TRBV12-3 or TRBV12-4, the J call TRBJ2-2; D is unresolved. CDR3 size: 11 residues. The V end lost 4 bases, the J end lost 3 bases, and 0 bases lay between the germline ends. CDR3 region: CASSYTGELFF. DNA for the CDR3: TGTGCCAGCAGTTACACCGGGGAGCTGTTTTTT.

This chain links TRBV12-3 or TRBV12-4 with TRBJ1-4; D not certain. The V end was cut by 5 bases, the J end by 4 bases, with 20 bases between. This CDR3 has 17 amino acids. CDR3 in DNA: TGTGCCAGCAGTGTAACCCCTCTGGACGGAAATAATGAAAAACTGTTTTTT. It specifies CASSVTPLDGNNEKLFF.

The V and J genes are TRBV29-1 and TRBJ1-1; TRBD1 matches 8 bases. In germline, CDR1 is SQVTM, CDR2 ANQGSEA. V trimming: 5 bases; J trimming: 4 bases; junction bases outside the gene matches: 18. There are 17 residues in the CDR3. The CDR3 nucleotides are TGCAGCGTTTCTGCAGGGGGCACGGCCCCCCTGCCCACTGAAGCTTTCTTT. As protein: CSVSAGGTAPLPTEAFF.

The V call is TRBV20-1, the J call TRBJ1-1; tentative D call: TRBD1 (6 bases). Trimming removed 4 bases at V and 4 bases at J, with 13 bases between. Per the germline V gene, CDR1 is DFQATT and CDR2 is SNEGSKA (reference sequence). This CDR3 has 13 residues. CDR3 DNA sequence: TGCAGTGCTATCCAGGGGACAACCACTGAAGCTTTCTTT. Residues: CSAIQGTTTEAFF.

V and J are TRBV20-1 and TRBJ1-5; D gene uncertain. With 3 bases removed from V and 0 bases from J, the gap between germline ends came to 9 bases. Per the germline V gene, CDR1 is DFQATT and CDR2 is SNEGSKA (reference sequence). This CDR3 comprises 14 residues. Here the CDR3 DNA reads TGCAGTGCTAGGAGAGACCCTAGCAATCAGCCCCAGCATTTT. It yields the protein CSARRDPSNQPQHF.

This clonotype was counted many times. The genes are TRBV29-1 and TRBJ2-3; 11 bases line up with TRBD1. The CDR3 is made up of 17 amino acids. Germline-derived CDR1 and CDR2 are SQVTM and ANQGSEA. Unmatched junction bases numbered 8, after V lost 0 bases and J lost 3 bases. CDR3 region: CSVEDYGGQGGTDTQYF. CDR3 nucleotide sequence: TGCAGCGTTGAAGATTACGGGGGACAGGGGGGGACAGATACGCAGTATTTT.

The rearrangement links TRBV7-6 to TRBJ2-1; 7 bases are a match to TRBD1. V gave up 1 base and J gave up 4 bases; unmatched junction bases: 4. Germline lookup yields CDR1 SGHVS and CDR2 FNYEAQ. The CDR3 length is 15 residues. This CDR3 reads CASSLVPGQYNEQFF. The CDR3 DNA reads as TGTGCCAGCAGCTTAGTGCCGGGACAGTACAATGAGCAGTTCTTC.

This clonotype was detected a few times. The chain joins TRBV12-3 or TRBV12-4 to TRBJ1-4, with 8 bases aligning to TRBD1. The V and J ends lost 3 bases and 8 bases, in that order; junction bases with no gene match: 14. The CDR3 sequence is 17 residues long. The CDR3 reads CASSFDYWAGGSEKLFF. The CDR3 DNA reads as TGTGCCAGCAGTTTCGATTATTGGGCAGGGGGCAGCGAAAAACTGTTTTTT.

This clonotype showed up just once. The chain carries TRBV29-1 and TRBJ2-2; D perhaps matches TRBD2 (6 bases). The CDR3 is made up of 12 amino acids. The V gene's germline CDR1 is SQVTM and CDR2 ANQGSEA. V shed 4 bases and J shed 8 bases, with 11 bases lying between them. Here the CDR3 DNA reads TGCAGCGTTGGGAGGGTAATTGGGGAGCTGTTTTTT. Encoded protein: CSVGRVIGELFF.

The chain recombines TRBV5-8 with TRBJ1-5; the D is unclear. Germline V gene sequence: CDR1 SGHTS, CDR2 YDEGEE. This CDR3 region has 14 residues. V dropped 0 bases and J dropped 9 bases, with 13 bases sitting between them. The CDR3 here is CASSLDRMVWPQHF. The CDR3 DNA sequence: TGTGCCAGCAGCTTGGACCGGATGGTATGGCCCCAGCATTTT.

This clonotype has a handful of counts. V is TRBV10-3 and J is TRBJ1-1, with D tentatively TRBD1 (6 bases). V gave up 7 bases and J gave up 2 bases, with 17 bases separating them. Germline V CDR1 and CDR2: ENHRY, SYGVKD. This CDR3 contains 15 residues. The CDR3 region has the DNA TGTGCCATCATGGGTACAGGGCTGGGAAACACTGAAGCTTTCTTT. The encoded protein is CAIMGTGLGNTEAFF.

This clonotype ranks as medium-sized. V is TRBV24-1 and J is TRBJ1-5; possibly TRBD1 for D (5 bases). This CDR3 has 14 amino acids. Deletions cut 4 bases from V and 4 bases from J, with 10 bases between. Germline CDR1 is KGHDR and CDR2 is SFDVKD. The CDR3 DNA is TGTGCCACCAGTGAGGGGGTAGGTAATCAGCCCCAGCATTTT. Translation gives CATSEGVGNQPQHF.

This clonotype was found a few times. The V and J genes are TRBV5-1 and TRBJ2-7; D is unresolved. CDR1 SGHRS and CDR2 YFSETQ come from the germline V gene. This CDR3 has 12 residues. V lost 0 bases and J lost 2, with 3 bases in between. The chain's CDR3 is CASSLDAYEQYF. The DNA of the CDR3 is TGCGCCAGCAGCTTGGATGCCTACGAGCAGTACTTC.

This clonotype appeared a single time. The J gene is TRBJ2-1, the V gene TRBV24-1; weak D call: TRBD1 (5 bases). Germline CDR1 reads KGHDR; CDR2 reads SFDVKD. The CDR3 is made up of 13 amino acids. Trimming removed 12 bases at V and 4 bases at J, with 15 bases between. CDR3 region: CALGQLTYNEQFF. The CDR3 DNA sequence: TGTGCCCTGGGGCAGCTTACTTACAATGAGCAGTTCTTC.

This clonotype appeared many times. The chain has TRBV5-1 and TRBJ1-1; maybe TRBD1 (6 bases). Germline CDR1 reads SGHRS; CDR2 reads YFSETQ. The V and J ends lost 0 bases and 7 bases respectively, with 22 bases between them. This CDR3 region has 17 residues. The CDR3 loop is CASSLAGVGGQLSEAFF. For the CDR3, the DNA is TGCGCCAGCAGCTTGGCCGGTGTGGGGGGCCAGCTGAGTGAAGCTTTCTTT.

This clonotype appeared a few times. This rearrangement joins TRBV4-3 to TRBJ1-1; D is perhaps TRBD1 (6 bases). V was cut by 1 base and J by 2 bases, with 8 bases left in between. The CDR3 has 14 amino acids. Germline assignment: CDR1 LGHNA and CDR2 YSLEER. CDR3 nucleotide sequence: TGCGCCAGCAGCCAAGGGGACATCAACACTGAAGCTTTCTTT. Protein: CASSQGDINTEAFF.

This clonotype was seen only a few times. CDR3 nucleotide sequence: TGTGCCAGCAGGCCGGGACGGATGACAGATACGCAGTATTTT. Its protein is CASRPGRMTDTQYF. V is TRBV6-6 and J is TRBJ2-3; D may be TRBD1 or TRBD2 (5 bases each). V was pared by 6 bases and J by 3 bases, with 13 bases between. The CDR3 contains 14 residues. Germline V gene lookup returns CDR1 MNHNY and CDR2 SVGAGI (reference sequence).

The V gene is TRBV4-2, the J gene TRBJ1-1; possible D gene TRBD1, 5 bases. The CDR3 spans 14 residues. Between the trimmed V and J ends, which lost 1 base and 1 base, there was a span of 7 bases. CDR1 is LGHNA and CDR2 is YNFKEQ in the germline V gene. CDR3 bases: TGTGCCAGCAGCCAAGGGGGCAAGAACACTGAAGCTTTCTTT. Protein sequence: CASSQGGKNTEAFF.

The J gene is TRBJ1-5, the V gene TRBV5-1; no definite D call. V lost 0 bases to trimming and J lost 3 bases, with 10 bases between them. The CDR3 has 15 residues. Germline lookup yields CDR1 SGHRS and CDR2 YFSETQ. CDR3 protein: CASSLVGADNQPQHF. CDR3 nucleotide sequence: TGCGCCAGCAGCTTGGTGGGAGCCGACAATCAGCCCCAGCATTTT.